This T cell receptor beta chain stems from a study of blood T cell repertoires in COVID-19. Sequenced by immunoSEQ multiplex PCR; TCRdb stores in-frame clones only, minus some. The data contain about 140,000 clones, approximately 85% of them singletons. This CDR3 spans 15 amino acids. Trimming removed 2 bases at V and 7 bases at J, with 12 bases between. The germline CDR1 and CDR2 sequences are MNHEY and SVGAGI. The sample was PBMCs or T cells enriched from blood (not recorded which). This TCR was sampled from a woman aged 50 to 60 with acute COVID-19. The J gene is TRBJ1-6, the V gene TRBV6-5; the D is unclear. In DNA, the CDR3 is TGTGCCAGCAGTTACGAGGCAACCGCCAATTCACCCCTCCACTTT. Translation: CASSYEATANSPLHF.